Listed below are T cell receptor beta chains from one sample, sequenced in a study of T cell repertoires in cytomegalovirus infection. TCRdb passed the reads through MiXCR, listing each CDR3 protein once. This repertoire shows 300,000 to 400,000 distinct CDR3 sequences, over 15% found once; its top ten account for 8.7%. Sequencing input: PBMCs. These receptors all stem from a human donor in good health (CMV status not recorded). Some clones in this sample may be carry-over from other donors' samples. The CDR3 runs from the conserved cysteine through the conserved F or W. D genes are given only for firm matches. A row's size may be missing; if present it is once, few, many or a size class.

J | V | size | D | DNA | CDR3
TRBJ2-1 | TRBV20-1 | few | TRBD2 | TGCAGTGCTGACAGGCTAGCGGGAGATGGGGATGAGCAGTTCTTC | CSADRLAGDGDEQFF
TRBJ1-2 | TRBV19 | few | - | TGTGCCAGTAGTATAGAGGGCAGTTCTAACTATGGCTACACCTTC | CASSIEGSSNYGYTF
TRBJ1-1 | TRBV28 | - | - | TGTGCCAGCAGTCCCTATACCCGGGCCCCGAACACTGAAGCTTTCTTT | CASSPYTRAPNTEAFF
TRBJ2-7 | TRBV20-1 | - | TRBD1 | TGCAGTGCTGGATCTTGGACAGGGATCTACGAGCAGTACTTC | CSAGSWTGIYEQYF
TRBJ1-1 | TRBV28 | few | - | TGTGCCAGCAACCTAGCTCGACCCGTTGGAGCTTTCTTT | CASNLARPVGAFF
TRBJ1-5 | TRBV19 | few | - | TGTGCCAGTAGTTCACCGCGACAGCCCCAGCATTTT | CASSSPRQPQHF
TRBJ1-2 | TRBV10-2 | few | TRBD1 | TGCGCCAGCAGTGAGTCGACAGGGTTCGATGGCTACACCTTC | CASSESTGFDGYTF
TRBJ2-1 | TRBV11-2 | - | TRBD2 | TGTGCCAGCAGCTTTAACCCACTAGCGGAAAATGAGCAGTTCTTC | CASSFNPLAENEQFF
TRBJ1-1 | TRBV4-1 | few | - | TGCGCCAGCAGCCAAGATCCCGGTTGGGACACTGAAGCTTTCTTT | CASSQDPGWDTEAFF
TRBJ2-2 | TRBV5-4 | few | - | TGTGCCAGCAGCTCACGGACAGCTCCGAACACCGGGGAGCTGTTTTTT | CASSSRTAPNTGELFF
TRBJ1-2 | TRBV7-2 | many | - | TGTGCCAGCAGGGGAGGGAGGGATAGAAGCGGCTATGGCTACACCTTC | CASRGGRDRSGYGYTF
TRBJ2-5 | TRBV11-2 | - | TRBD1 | TGTGCCAGCAGCGGGGACAGCAGTGTTACCCAGTACTTC | CASSGDSSVTQYF
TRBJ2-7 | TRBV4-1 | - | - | TGCGCCAGCAGCCAAGAATCCGGCGGGACGGACCTCTCCTACGAGCAGTACTTC | CASSQESGGTDLSYEQYF
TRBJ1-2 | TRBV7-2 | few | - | TGTGCCAGCAGCCCTGACAACCTCTATGGCTACACCTTC | CASSPDNLYGYTF
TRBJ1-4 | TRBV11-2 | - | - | TGTGCCAGCAGCTTCCGGGGTGCAACTAATGAAAAACTGTTTTTT | CASSFRGATNEKLFF
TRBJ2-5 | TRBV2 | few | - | TGTGCCAGCAGTACAGGGTCGGAGACCCAGTACTTC | CASSTGSETQYF
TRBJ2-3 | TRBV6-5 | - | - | TGTGCCAGCAGTTACGCGTGGGGGAGGACTAGCACAGATACGCAGTATTTT | CASSYAWGRTSTDTQYF
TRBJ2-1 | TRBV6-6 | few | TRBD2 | TGTGCCAGCAGTGTGGGACTAAGCTCCTACAATGAGCAGTTCTTC | CASSVGLSSYNEQFF
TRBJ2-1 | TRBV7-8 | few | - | TGTGCCAGCACAGGGACCAGAATCTTC | CASTGTRIF
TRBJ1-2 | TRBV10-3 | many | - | TGTGCCATCAAAAGGGAAACTAACTATGGCTACACCTTC | CAIKRETNYGYTF